The 6 T cell receptor beta chains below all came from one sample that was sequenced in a study of blood T cell repertoires in COVID-19. Profiling relied on immunoSEQ multiplex PCR, and the TCRdb table lists in-frame clones only, not all of them. Of approximately 92,000 clones listed, roughly 70% are singletons. The sample comprised peripheral blood. All receptors derive from a woman in her sixties or seventies in a cohort sampled during active or convalescent COVID-19.

The chain couples TRBV12-3 or TRBV12-4 to TRBJ2-1; 8 bases align to TRBD2. V lost 7 bases, J lost 10 bases, and 9 bases stayed unmatched. This CDR3 spans 13 amino acids. DNA for the CDR3: TGTGCCAGCACCCCCGGGGGGGCGGGGGAGCAGTTCTTC. Protein sequence: CASTPGGAGEQFF.

This sequence joins TRBV28 and TRBJ2-3, with 7 nucleotides matching TRBD2. The CDR3 runs 16 residues. Per germline, CDR1 MDHEN and CDR2 SYDVKM. V shed 5 bases and J 3 bases; nucleotides not matched to a gene: 11. The CDR3 loop reads CASSTPSSGRTDTQYF. The CDR3 nucleotides read TGTGCCAGCAGTACCCCCTCTAGCGGTCGAACAGATACGCAGTATTTT.

The rearrangement joins TRBV28 to TRBJ2-7, with 7 bases matching TRBD1. Per the germline V gene, CDR1 is MDHEN and CDR2 is SYDVKM. The CDR3 is made up of 13 amino acids. V lost 4 bases and J lost 3; bases outside the gene matches: 3. The CDR3 nucleotides are TGTGCCAGCAGTTCGGGACAGTTCTACGAGCAGTACTTC. The encoded protein is CASSSGQFYEQYF.

The chain is built from TRBV6-6 and TRBJ1-4; D is possibly TRBD1 (5 bases). This CDR3 comprises 15 residues. From germline, CDR1 is MNHNY and CDR2 SVGAGI (reference sequence). Trimming took off 0 bases at V and 5 bases at J, with 10 bases between the two ends. The CDR3 loop reads CASSYSPQGNEKLFF. CDR3 nucleotides: TGTGCCAGCAGTTACTCGCCTCAGGGAAATGAAAAACTGTTTTTT.

This clone appeared a few times. The rearrangement joins TRBV2 to TRBJ2-7; TRBD2 matches 8 bases. J lost 4 bases, V lost 7 bases, and 9 bases had no gene match. Germline assignment: CDR1 SNHLY and CDR2 FYNNEI. The CDR3 consists of 14 residues. The CDR3 nucleotides read TGTGCCAGCATCGGACGACGGGGGGGGTACGAGCAGTACTTC. Protein: CASIGRRGGYEQYF.

The genes are TRBV28 and TRBJ2-3; TRBD2 is a possible D gene (7 bases). Germline loops: CDR1 MDHEN, CDR2 SYDVKM. Trimming took off 1 base at V and 6 bases at J, with 14 bases between the two ends. The CDR3 has 15 amino acids. CDR3: CASSLLGGAFDTQYF. The CDR3, as DNA: TGTGCCAGCAGTTTATTGGGGGGGGCCTTTGATACGCAGTATTTT.